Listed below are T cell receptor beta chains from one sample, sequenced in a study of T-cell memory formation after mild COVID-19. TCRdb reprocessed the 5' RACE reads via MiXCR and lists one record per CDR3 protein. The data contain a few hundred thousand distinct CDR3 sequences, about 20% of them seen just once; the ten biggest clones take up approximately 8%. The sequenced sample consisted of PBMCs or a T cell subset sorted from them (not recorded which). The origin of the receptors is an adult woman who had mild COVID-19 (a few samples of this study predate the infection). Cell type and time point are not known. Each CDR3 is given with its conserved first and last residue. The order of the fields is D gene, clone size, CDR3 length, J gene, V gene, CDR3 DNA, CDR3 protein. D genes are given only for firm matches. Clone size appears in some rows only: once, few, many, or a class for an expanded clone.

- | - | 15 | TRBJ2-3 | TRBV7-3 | TGTGCCAGCAGCTTCAGGGGGAGGGACACAGATACGCAGTATTTT | CASSFRGRDTDTQYF
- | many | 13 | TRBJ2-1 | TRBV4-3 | TGCGCCAGCAGCCAAGGGAGGGGTGGTGAGCAGTTCTTC | CASSQGRGGEQFF
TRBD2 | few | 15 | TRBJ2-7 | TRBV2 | TGTGCCAGCACCGGGGTAGCGGGGGGTATCGACGAGCAGTACTTC | CASTGVAGGIDEQYF
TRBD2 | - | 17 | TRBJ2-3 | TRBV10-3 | TGTGCCATCAGTGAGTCGCTAGCGGGGCTTCACACAGATACGCAGTATTTT | CAISESLAGLHTDTQYF
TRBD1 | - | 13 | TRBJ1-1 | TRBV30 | TGTGCCTGGATCACGACAGGGGTCACTGAAGCTTTCTTT | CAWITTGVTEAFF
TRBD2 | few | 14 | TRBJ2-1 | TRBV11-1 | TGTGCCAGCAGCATGACTAGCGGGAACCGGGAGCAGTTCTTC | CASSMTSGNREQFF
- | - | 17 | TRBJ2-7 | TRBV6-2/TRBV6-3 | TGTGCCAGCAGTTACTCGACACGCGGTCCCATTTACTACGAGCAGTACTTC | CASSYSTRGPIYYEQYF
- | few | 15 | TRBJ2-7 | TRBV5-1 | TGCGCCAGCAGCTTGGTTAGGGCAGGGGCGACGGAGCAGTACTTC | CASSLVRAGATEQYF
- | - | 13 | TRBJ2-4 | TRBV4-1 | TGCGCCAGCAGCGATGCGAGCGGAAACATTCAGTACTTC | CASSDASGNIQYF
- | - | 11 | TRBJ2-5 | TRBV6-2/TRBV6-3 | TGTGCCAGCGGGTTTCTGGAGACCCAGTACTTC | CASGFLETQYF
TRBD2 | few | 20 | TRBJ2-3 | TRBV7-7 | TGTGCTAGCAGCTTATGGGTCCCGGGACTAGCGGGAGGGCCAACAGATACGCAGTATTTT | CASSLWVPGLAGGPTDTQYF
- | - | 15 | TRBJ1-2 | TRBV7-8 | TGTGCCAGCAGCTCCGGATTGATGGGCCCGGGGGGCTACACCTTC | CASSSGLMGPGGYTF
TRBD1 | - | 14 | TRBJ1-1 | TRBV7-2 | TGTGCCAGCAGCAGAGGGGGCCTCGGCACTGAAGCTTTCTTT | CASSRGGLGTEAFF
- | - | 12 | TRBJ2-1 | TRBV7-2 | TGTGCCAGCAGCTTGTATGTGGATGAGCAGTTCTTC | CASSLYVDEQFF
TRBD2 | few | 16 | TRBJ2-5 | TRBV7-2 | TGTGCCAGCAGCGTAGGACTAGCGGGAGTTTTAAAGACCCAGTACTTC | CASSVGLAGVLKTQYF
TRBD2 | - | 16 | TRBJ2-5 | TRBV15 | TGTGCCACCAGCAGGGGCTCGCGGGGGGTAGAAGAGACCCAGTACTTC | CATSRGSRGVEETQYF
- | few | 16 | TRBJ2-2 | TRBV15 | TGTGCCACCAGCACCATCGACGGCGCGAACACCGGGGAGCTGTTTTTT | CATSTIDGANTGELFF
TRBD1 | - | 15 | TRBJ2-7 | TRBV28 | TGTGCCAGCAGTTTAGCCAGGGGGAATTTCTACGAGCAGTACTTC | CASSLARGNFYEQYF
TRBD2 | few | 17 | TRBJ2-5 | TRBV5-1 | TGCGCCAGCAGCTTTGGGCTAGCGGGAGGATCCGGAGAGACCCAGTACTTC | CASSFGLAGGSGETQYF
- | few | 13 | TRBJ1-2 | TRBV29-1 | TGCAGCGTTTCGCAGGGGAATGGCTATGGCTACACCTTC | CSVSQGNGYGYTF
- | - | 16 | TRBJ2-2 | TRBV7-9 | TGTGCCAGCAGGAACAGGCCCTCGCGAGACACCGGGGAGCTGTTTTTT | CASRNRPSRDTGELFF
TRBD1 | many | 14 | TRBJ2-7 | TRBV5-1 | TGCGCCAGCAGCTTGCAACAGGGGACCTACGAGCAGTACTTC | CASSLQQGTYEQYF
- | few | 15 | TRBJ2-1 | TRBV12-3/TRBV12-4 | TGTGCCAGCAGTTTAGCCCCAGGAGCATTAAATGAGCAGTTCTTC | CASSLAPGALNEQFF
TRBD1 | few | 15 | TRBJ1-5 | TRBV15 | TGTGCCACCAGCAGAGGTGCGCAGGGGGGTCAGCCCCAGCATTTT | CATSRGAQGGQPQHF
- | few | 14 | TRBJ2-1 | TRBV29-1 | TGCAGCGTTTTTGGGGGGGCGGCCTACAATGAGCAGTTCTTC | CSVFGGAAYNEQFF
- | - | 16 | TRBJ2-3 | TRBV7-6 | TGTGCCAGCAGCTTATCGGTGTCTAGCCTCACAGATACGCAGTATTTT | CASSLSVSSLTDTQYF
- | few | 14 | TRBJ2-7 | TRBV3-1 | TGTGCCAGCAGCCAAGTCTCACAGCCCTACGAGCAGTACTTC | CASSQVSQPYEQYF
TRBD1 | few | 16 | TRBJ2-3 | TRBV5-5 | TGTGCCAGCAGCTTGGCATGGCAGGGGGGCACAGATACGCAGTATTTT | CASSLAWQGGTDTQYF
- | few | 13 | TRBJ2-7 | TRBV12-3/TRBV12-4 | TGTGCCAGCAGTCGTCGAACGACCTACGAGCAGTACTTC | CASSRRTTYEQYF
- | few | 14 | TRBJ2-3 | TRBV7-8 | TGTGCCAGCAGCTGGGCCGGGACCCCAGATACGCAGTATTTT | CASSWAGTPDTQYF
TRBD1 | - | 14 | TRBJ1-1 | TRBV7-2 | TGTGCCAGCAGCCCGACAGGGGAGAACACTGAAGCTTTCTTT | CASSPTGENTEAFF
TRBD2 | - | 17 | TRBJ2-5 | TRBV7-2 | TGTGCCAGCAGCCGTAAACCGGGACTAGCGGGAGGAGAGACCCAGTACTTC | CASSRKPGLAGGETQYF
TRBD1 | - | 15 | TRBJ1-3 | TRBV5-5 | TGTGCCAGCAGCTTGGGAGACAGGGCCCGGGACACCATATATTTT | CASSLGDRARDTIYF
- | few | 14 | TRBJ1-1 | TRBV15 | TGTGCCACCATCCTGGGGGCCGGGAACACTGAAGCTTTCTTT | CATILGAGNTEAFF
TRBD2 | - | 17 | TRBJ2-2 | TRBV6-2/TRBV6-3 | TGTGCCAGCAGTGGTCCAGCGGGGGGGCCTCACACCGGGGAGCTGTTTTTT | CASSGPAGGPHTGELFF
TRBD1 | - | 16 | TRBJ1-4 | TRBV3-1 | TGTGCCAGCAGCCCCGGGACAGGGGGCCGTAATGAAAAACTGTTTTTT | CASSPGTGGRNEKLFF
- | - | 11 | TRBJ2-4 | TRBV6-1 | TGTGCCAGCAGTCTATTAGAGCAGCAGTACTTC | CASSLLEQQYF
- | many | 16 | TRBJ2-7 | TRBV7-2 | TGTGCCAGCAGCTCACGGGGGATTGTTACCGGGTACGAGCAGTACTTC | CASSSRGIVTGYEQYF
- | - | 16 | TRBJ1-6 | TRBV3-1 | TGTGCCAGCAGCCCGGCGGTCGGGGCTATAGATTCACCCCTCCACTTT | CASSPAVGAIDSPLHF
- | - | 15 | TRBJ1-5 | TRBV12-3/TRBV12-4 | TGTGCCAGCAGTCTCCTCGTCCGGGGGTATCAGCCCCAGCATTTT | CASSLLVRGYQPQHF